The clone carrying this T cell receptor beta chain was picked up many times. Its antigen is not identified. Here immunoSEQ multiplex PCR was the method, and the copy in TCRdb shows in-frame clones only, minus some. The table records 150,000 to 200,000 clones, about 81% of them present only once. The sample originates from a study of cytomegalovirus exposure and HLA in healthy donors. Whole-study findings and limits: Cytomegalovirus status was reportedly diagnosed by the classifier with high specificity and sensitivity.

It was the approximately 120-subject validation cohort, separate from the approximately 700-subject first cohort, to which the donors belonged. Germline CDR1 reads GTSNPN; CDR2 reads SVGIG (reference sequence). The V gene end was trimmed by 0 bases and the J gene end by 3 bases; junction bases not matched to a gene: 6. The CDR3 loop spans 15 amino acids. This sequence was found in a woman aged 30 to 39 in good health and CMV-seronegative. The source material was PBMCs. The chain is built from TRBV30 and TRBJ2-3, with 7 bases identical to TRBD1. The CDR3 nucleotides read TGTGCCTGGAGTGTACAGGGGATAGGGACAGATACGCAGTATTTT. Protein product: CAWSVQGIGTDTQYF.